Detailed here is one TCR beta chain. Its antigen remains undetermined. Qualities for individual bases were not recorded, and no much larger clone is one base off. These data belong to a study of technical replicates of blood from a handful of donors (TCRdb year 2017). The germline V gene (reference sequence) sets CDR1 to GTSNPN and CDR2 to SVGIG. Including cysteine and phenylalanine, the CDR3 has 16 amino acids. Only CDR3 DNA is held: 48 bases, read in frame from base 1. To prepare the library, the immunoSEQ multiplex PCR assay was applied. TCRdb stores this immuneACCESS table with in-frame sequences only. Part of the clones is absent; in the studies checked, under half of the shortfall reflects unresolved V genes, and no reason is known for the rest. Within this sample are some 76,000 clones, with under 99% of them counted one time only. The top ten constitute over 0.2% of the sample.

The TCR sequence derives from a human donor in good health. Sequenced material: T cells isolated from PBMCs. The chain uses TRBV30 and TRBJ2-5; TRBD1 is possibly the D segment (5 matching bases). The DNA end lines up better with TRBJ2-7; the J call may be wrong. The CDR3 amino acid sequence is: CAWTPRKEQGFYEQYF. The sequenced DNA is TGTGCCTGGACACCCCGGAAGGAGCAGGGATTCTACGAGCAGTACTTC.